A selection of T cell receptor beta chains follows, all from one sample in a study of OX40 agonist ivuxolimab in advanced cancers. Some clones are missing from TCRdb's copy, which holds only in-frame ones; the method was immunoSEQ multiplex PCR. The data show fewer than 9,000 clones, 75% to 85% seen once. This specimen consisted of CD4+ or CD8+ T cells sorted from blood, obtained in a trial of the OX40 agonist ivuxolimab. The receptor source for this set is an adult with an advanced solid tumor such as melanoma, head and neck, liver or kidney cancer. The CDR3 runs from the conserved cysteine through the conserved F or W. Each record gives: V gene, CDR3 length, clone size, J gene, D gene, CDR3 DNA, CDR3 protein. The D gene is left open where the match is weak. Only some rows state a clone size, as once, few, many or a class for expanded clones.

TRBV6-6	16	once	TRBJ1-1	NA	TGTGCCAGCAGTTACGTAGTGGGGGGCAGGAACACTGAAGCTTTCTTT	CASSYVVGGRNTEAFF
TRBV19	14	NA	TRBJ1-2	NA	TGTGCCAGTACCACAATTACGGGGGACTATGGCTACACCTTC	CASTTITGDYGYTF
TRBV18	14	NA	TRBJ1-6	NA	TGTGCCAGCTCACCAGGGGAGGGTAATTCACCCCTCCACTTT	CASSPGEGNSPLHF
TRBV19	11	NA	TRBJ2-7	NA	TGTGCCAGTAAGGGGGGCTACGAGCAGTACTTC	CASKGGYEQYF
TRBV11-2	13	NA	TRBJ2-7	TRBD1	TGTGCCAGCACCGACAGGGGTCTATACGAGCAGTACTTC	CASTDRGLYEQYF
TRBV5-4	15	NA	TRBJ1-2	NA	TGTGCCAGCAGCCCCGGGCGGGAAGCTAACTATGGCTACACCTTC	CASSPGREANYGYTF
TRBV5-4	18	NA	TRBJ2-5	TRBD2	TGTGCCAGCAGCGTATCCGGGACTAGAAGGATTAGCGGAGAGACCCAGTACTTC	CASSVSGTRRISGETQYF
TRBV10-1	12	NA	TRBJ1-2	NA	TGCGCCAGCAGTTCCCCGGGGTATAGCTACACCTTC	CASSSPGYSYTF
TRBV6-9	14	NA	TRBJ2-7	NA	TGTGCCAGCAGTGAGCCAGGGGCGGTCTACGAGCAGTACTTC	CASSEPGAVYEQYF
TRBV4-1	12	NA	TRBJ2-1	NA	TGCGCCAGCAGCCCACGGCACCATGAGCAGTTCTTC	CASSPRHHEQFF
TRBV2	10	NA	TRBJ2-7	NA	TGTGCCAGCAGTCTCTACGAGCAGTACTTC	CASSLYEQYF